Each of the 22 T cell receptor beta chains below was sequenced from the same sample in a study of blood T cell repertoires in COVID-19. Here immunoSEQ multiplex PCR was the method, and the copy in TCRdb shows in-frame clones only, minus some. Seen here are 85,000 to 110,000 clones, approximately 89% observed once, and the top ten hold under 20%. The sample was peripheral blood. These receptors were taken from a woman older than 75 in a cohort sampled during active COVID-19.

This rearrangement joins TRBV6-5 to TRBJ1-4; D ambiguous. V was shortened by 2 bases and J by 7 bases, with 11 bases between the two germline ends. Germline lookup yields CDR1 MNHEY and CDR2 SVGAGI. This CDR3 has 14 residues. The CDR3 DNA sequence: TGTGCCAGCAGTTACAGAGCCCCGGGTGAAAAACTGTTTTTT. As protein: CASSYRAPGEKLFF.

This chain connects TRBV28 to TRBJ2-7; D is possibly TRBD1 (6 bases). The length of the CDR3 is 14 residues. Trimming stripped 6 bases from V and 7 bases from J, with 19 bases between. Germline values: CDR1 MDHEN, CDR2 SYDVKM. The DNA for the CDR3 is TGTGCCAGCAGCTGGGGGACAAGCCAAAGGGAGCAGTACTTC. Its translation is CASSWGTSQREQYF.

V usage is TRBV11-2 and J usage is TRBJ2-1; perhaps TRBD2 as D (5 bases). The CDR3 is made up of 13 amino acids. The V end was cut by 6 bases, the J end by 2 bases, with 8 bases between. Germline V gene sequence: CDR1 SGHAT, CDR2 FQNNGV. The DNA for the CDR3 is TGTGCCAGCAGTCGAGGGACCTACAATGAGCAGTTCTTC. Its protein product is CASSRGTYNEQFF. The full variable domain, completed using reference TRBV11-2 and TRBJ2-1, is EAGVAQSPRYKIIEKRQSVAFWCNPISGHATLYWYQQILGQGPKLLIQFQNNGVVDDSQLPKDRFSAERLKGVDSTLKIQPAKLEDSAVYLCASSRGTYNEQFFGPGTRLTVL.

The chain carries TRBV7-6 and TRBJ1-1; D possibly corresponds to TRBD1 (5 bases). CDR1 and CDR2 (germline): SGHVS, FNYEAQ. This CDR3 contains 15 residues. Written as DNA, the CDR3 is TGTGCGAGCGCTAGGATTTCGGCGGGGGACACTGAAGCTTTCTTT. Translating it yields CASARISAGDTEAFF.

The gene calls are TRBV3-1 (or the pseudogene TRBV3-2) and TRBJ2-5; possible D gene TRBD2, 6 bases. The CDR3 has 14 residues. The germline V gene has CDR1 LGHDT and CDR2 YNNKEL (reference sequence). V gave up 4 bases and J gave up 3 bases, with 12 bases separating them. The CDR3 spells CASSPFGGEETQYF. The CDR3 DNA reads as TGTGCCAGCAGCCCGTTCGGGGGTGAAGAGACCCAGTACTTC.

The chain joins TRBV21-1 to TRBJ1-5; the table names TRBD1, a call not compared with the DNA. TRBV21-1 is deemed a pseudogene. The CDR3 has 14 amino acids. The CDR3 loop reads CASSSDRFGQPQHF. The CDR3 nucleotides read TGTGCCAGCAGCTCGGACAGGTTCGGGCAGCCCCAGCATTTT.

V is TRBV5-1 and J is TRBJ2-1; possible D gene TRBD2, 5 bases. The germline V gene has CDR1 SGHRS and CDR2 YFSETQ. Trimming shortened V by 2 bases and J by 6 bases, and 9 bases separated the two germline ends. CDR3 length equals 13 residues. Written as DNA, the CDR3 is TGCGCCAGCAGCTTTATTAGCGCCAATGAGCAGTTCTTC. This translates into CASSFISANEQFF.

J is TRBJ2-7 and V is TRBV6-5, with 8 bases fitting TRBD1. Germline CDR1 MNHEY, CDR2 SVGAGI. The V gene end was trimmed by 2 bases and the J gene end by 5 bases; junction bases not matched to a gene: 8. This CDR3 has 15 residues. The CDR3 loop reads CASSYGAQGANEQYF. In DNA, the CDR3 is TGTGCCAGCAGTTACGGCGCCCAGGGGGCGAACGAGCAGTACTTC.

The chain uses TRBV19 and TRBJ2-2; 8 positions match TRBD2. Per the germline V gene, CDR1 is LNHDA and CDR2 is SQIVND (reference sequence). The CDR3 sequence is 15 residues long. Trimming took 7 bases from V and 1 from J; bases not matched to a gene: 5. CDR3: CASTVSGRNTGELFF. DNA for the CDR3: TGTGCCAGTACCGTCAGCGGGAGGAACACCGGGGAGCTGTTTTTT.

Here the CDR3 DNA reads TGTGCCAGCAGTTACGGGACAGGGTCTTATGGCTACACCTTC. Its protein is CASSYGTGSYGYTF. V usage is TRBV6-5 and J usage is TRBJ1-2; TRBD1 matches 9 bases. Losses at the gene ends were 2 bases for V and 5 bases for J; bases not matched to a gene: 3. Per the germline V gene, CDR1 is MNHEY and CDR2 is SVGAGI. The CDR3 totals 14 residues.

This clone was counted only a few times. This chain connects TRBV5-1 to TRBJ1-1; D perhaps matches TRBD1 (5 bases). This CDR3 is built from 16 residues. Germline CDR1 reads SGHRS; CDR2 reads YFSETQ. With 0 bases removed from V and 7 bases from J, the gap between germline ends came to 19 bases. This CDR3 reads CASSLASGRGLVEAFF. The DNA for the CDR3 is TGCGCCAGCAGCTTGGCCAGTGGAAGGGGCTTGGTTGAAGCTTTCTTT. Based on the CDR3 plus reference TRBV5-1 and TRBJ1-1, the full variable domain is KAGVTQTPRYLIKTRGQQVTLSCSPISGHRSVSWYQQTPGQGLQFLFEYFSETQRNKGNFPGRFSGRQFSNSRSEMNVSTLELGDSALYLCASSLASGRGLVEAFFGQGTRLTVV.

This chain connects TRBV5-1 to TRBJ2-3; D might be TRBD1 (5 bases). The CDR3 has 15 amino acids. Trimming cost V 0 bases and J 3 bases, with 11 bases left between them. CDR1 is SGHRS and CDR2 is YFSETQ in the germline V gene. CDR3 in amino acids: CASSLGRVLTDTQYF. In nucleotides, the CDR3 is TGCGCCAGCAGCTTGGGCAGGGTATTGACAGATACGCAGTATTTT.

This clone was picked up a small number of times. This sequence joins TRBV5-1 and TRBJ1-6; 9 bases agree with TRBD1. The V gene end was trimmed by 9 bases and the J gene end by 5 bases; junction bases not matched to a gene: 3. The CDR3 spans 13 residues. Per the germline V gene, CDR1 is SGHRS and CDR2 is YFSETQ. The CDR3 nucleotides are TGCGCCACGGGACAGGGACATAATTCACCCCTCCACTTT. It yields the protein CATGQGHNSPLHF.

The V call is TRBV24-1, the J call TRBJ2-3; 12 bases line up with TRBD1. Per germline, CDR1 KGHDR and CDR2 SFDVKD. This CDR3 has 17 residues. The V and J ends lost 5 bases and 6 bases, in that order; junction bases with no gene match: 11. The CDR3 DNA reads TGTGCCACCAGTGGTACCGGGACAGGGGGCGATTTCGATACGCAGTATTTT. Residues: CATSGTGTGGDFDTQYF.

The chain is built from TRBV6-5 and TRBJ1-2; 9 nucleotides match TRBD1. Trimming removed 8 bases from V and 4 bases from J; junction bases left unmatched: 8. CDR1 MNHEY and CDR2 SVGAGI come from the germline V gene. This CDR3 comprises 14 residues. In DNA, the CDR3 is TGTGCCAGCTTGACGGACAGGGGCTTCTATGGCTACACCTTC. As protein: CASLTDRGFYGYTF.

About this clone: Other DNA sequences in the sample encode the same CDR3. The J gene is TRBJ2-5, the V gene TRBV7-9; the match to TRBD1 covers 8 bases. The trim removed 5 bases at V and 2 bases at J, leaving 4 bases unmatched. Germline loops: CDR1 SEHNR, CDR2 FQNEAQ (reference sequence). The CDR3 runs 14 residues. The CDR3 loop is CASSLGQGQETQYF. The CDR3 DNA follows: TGTGCCAGCAGCCTTGGACAGGGTCAAGAGACCCAGTACTTC.

The V and J genes are TRBV29-1 and TRBJ2-4, with 7 bases aligning to TRBD1. After removal of 6 bases from V and 6 bases from J, the junction contained 14 bases not matched to a gene. The CDR3 loop spans 15 amino acids. Germline loops: CDR1 SQVTM, CDR2 ANQGSEA. The CDR3 DNA is TGCAGCGTAGGCGGAGTAGGGGCAGGGGGAAACATTCAGTACTTC. This gives the protein CSVGGVGAGGNIQYF.

The chain couples TRBV9 to TRBJ1-2; 8 bases align to TRBD1. V lost 2 bases, J lost 2 bases, and 5 bases stayed unmatched. Germline V lookup: CDR1 SGDLS, CDR2 YYNGEE. This CDR3 spans 15 amino acids. The CDR3 here is CASSVDDRGNYGYTF. The CDR3 region has the DNA TGTGCCAGCAGCGTTGACGACAGGGGAAACTATGGCTACACCTTC.

The J gene is TRBJ1-4, the V gene TRBV3-1 (or the pseudogene TRBV3-2); D remains ambiguous. With 1 base removed from V and 2 bases from J, the gap between germline ends came to 11 bases. This CDR3 is built from 16 residues. The germline V gene has CDR1 LGHDT and CDR2 YNNKEL (reference sequence). As DNA, the CDR3 is TGTGCCAGCAGCCAAGCTGGGAGAGGCACTAATGAAAAACTGTTTTTT. This translates into CASSQAGRGTNEKLFF.

This sequence joins TRBV4-1 and TRBJ2-7; a possible D gene is TRBD2 (7 bases). Germline V gene data show CDR1 as MGHRA and CDR2 as YSYEKL. This CDR3 comprises 16 residues. V was clipped by 1 base and J by 5 bases, with 18 bases between them. CDR3 residues: CASSQGEGGGLDEQYF. CDR3 DNA sequence: TGCGCCAGCAGCCAAGGCGAGGGCGGGGGCCTTGACGAGCAGTACTTC.

This chain joins TRBV7-2 and TRBJ1-1, with 7 bases fitting TRBD1. The CDR3 sequence is 14 residues long. The germline gives CDR1 SGHTA, CDR2 FQGNSA. The V and J ends lost 7 bases and 6 bases, in that order; junction bases with no gene match: 11. CDR3 sequence: CASTRTGWSAEAFF. The CDR3 region has the DNA TGTGCCAGCACCAGGACAGGTTGGAGCGCTGAAGCTTTCTTT.

J is TRBJ2-3 and V is TRBV7-6; D gene unclear. CDR1 SGHVS and CDR2 FNYEAQ come from the germline V gene. The V end lost 5 bases, the J end lost 5 bases, and 14 bases lay between the germline ends. The CDR3 is 14 amino acids. This CDR3 is CASSLRSVRDTQYF. CDR3 in DNA: TGTGCCAGCAGCCTCCGTTCAGTCCGAGATACGCAGTATTTT.